The source of this T cell receptor (beta chain) is a study of blood T cell repertoires in COVID-19. In the study overall: COVID-19 samples, acute and convalescent, were from the United States, Italy and Spain. The cDNA or gDNA used as material had been derived from T cells, B-cell-depleted T cells, or PBMCs.

Under the authors' procedure: Reference gene primer amplification in the assay estimated nucleated cell counts. Data came from immunoSEQ multiplex PCR; TCRdb stores just in-frame clones and leaves some out. That table supplies the V and J calls and clone size; D and trimming were determined from the DNA. Of tens of thousands of clones in the sample, around 89% are singletons; the top ten hold less than 30%. Germline lookup yields CDR1 SNHLY and CDR2 FYNNEI. This CDR3 spans 15 amino acids. After removal of 1 base from V and 8 bases from J, the junction contained 6 bases not matched to a gene. This TCR derives from a man aged 55 to 70 with active or convalescent COVID-19. Sequencing was carried out using peripheral blood. The chain uses TRBV2 and TRBJ2-1, with 9 bases fitting TRBD1. Here the CDR3 reads CASSEDGTGYDEQFF. The DNA of the CDR3 is TGTGCCAGCAGTGAAGATGGGACAGGGTACGATGAGCAGTTCTTC.